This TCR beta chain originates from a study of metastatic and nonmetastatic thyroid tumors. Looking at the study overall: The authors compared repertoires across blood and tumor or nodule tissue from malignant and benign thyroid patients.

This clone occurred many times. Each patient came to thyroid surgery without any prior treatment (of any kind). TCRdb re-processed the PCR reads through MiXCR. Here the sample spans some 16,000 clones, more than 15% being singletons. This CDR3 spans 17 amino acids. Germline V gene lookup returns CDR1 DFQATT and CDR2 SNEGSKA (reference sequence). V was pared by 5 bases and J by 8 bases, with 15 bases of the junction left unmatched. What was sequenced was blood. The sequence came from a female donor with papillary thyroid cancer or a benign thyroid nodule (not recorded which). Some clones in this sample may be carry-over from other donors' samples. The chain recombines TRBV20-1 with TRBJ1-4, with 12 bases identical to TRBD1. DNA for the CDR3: TGCAGTGCTCAGCCACCGGGACAGGGGGCGATCCGGGAAAAACTGTTTTTT. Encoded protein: CSAQPPGQGAIREKLFF.